This T cell receptor beta chain was found in a study of Tregs in tolerant kidney transplant recipients. The study, taken as a whole, reports: Validation in larger populations is needed because few patients were studied.

Method: immunoSEQ multiplex PCR; TCRdb's copy keeps in-frame clones and lacks some. This sample has about 46,000 clones; 91% occur once, and the top ten carry 0.6% to 0.7%. Thawed PBMCs were FACS-sorted into unstimulated CD4+CD25+CD127- regulatory T cells, CD4+CD25- non-regulatory cells, CD4 and CD8 cells. An overnight rest at 37°C with about 220 IU/ml IL-2 preceded regulatory T cell sorting from thawed PBMCs. V shed 5 bases and J shed 4 bases, with 11 bases lying between them. In germline, CDR1 is SGDLS, CDR2 YYNGEE. The CDR3 runs 13 residues. Worth noting for this clone: As yet, its antigen is unknown.

The material sequenced was Tregs from blood. The J gene is TRBJ2-3, the V gene TRBV9; D call uncertain. The sequence was obtained from a human donor in good health. The CDR3 protein is CASRGPFPDTQYF. The CDR3 bases are TGTGCCAGCAGGGGCCCTTTCCCAGATACGCAGTATTTT.